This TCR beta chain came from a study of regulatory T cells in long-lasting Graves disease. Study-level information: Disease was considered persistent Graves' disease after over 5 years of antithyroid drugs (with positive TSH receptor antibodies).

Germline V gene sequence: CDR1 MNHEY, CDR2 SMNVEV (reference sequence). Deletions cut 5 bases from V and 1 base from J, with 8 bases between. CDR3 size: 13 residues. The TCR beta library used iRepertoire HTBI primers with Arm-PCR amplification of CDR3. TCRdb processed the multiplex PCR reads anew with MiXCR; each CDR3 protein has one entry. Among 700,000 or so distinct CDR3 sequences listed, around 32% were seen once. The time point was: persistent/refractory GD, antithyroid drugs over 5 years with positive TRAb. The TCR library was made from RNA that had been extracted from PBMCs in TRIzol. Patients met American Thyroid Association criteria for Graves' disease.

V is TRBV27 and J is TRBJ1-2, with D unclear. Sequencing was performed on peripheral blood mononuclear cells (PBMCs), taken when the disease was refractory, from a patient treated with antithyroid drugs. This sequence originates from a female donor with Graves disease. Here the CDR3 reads CASSETNNYGYTF. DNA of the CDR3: TGTGCCAGCAGTGAGACCAATAACTATGGCTACACCTTC.